These T cell receptor beta chains were read from a single sample in a study of post-analysis software for immune sequencing data. TCRdb re-called the PCR reads with MiXCR, one entry per CDR3 protein. The sample lists about 460,000 distinct CDR3 sequences; approximately 46% were seen once. Sequenced input: blood. Receptors were obtained from a girl aged 10 to 17 with multiple sclerosis. Both conserved end residues are part of each CDR3. The D gene is left open where the match is weak. Clone size appears in some rows only: once, few, many, or a class for an expanded clone.

TRBJ2-4,.,TRBV5-1,20,TRBD2,TGCGCCAGCAGCTTCACCCGACCAGGACTAGCGGGAGGAGCCAAAAACATTCAGTACTTC,CASSFTRPGLAGGAKNIQYF
TRBJ2-1,.,TRBV2,15,.,TGTGCCAGCAGTGATCCAGGCGGCGCGTACAATGAGCAGTTCTTC,CASSDPGGAYNEQFF
TRBJ1-4,once,TRBV7-2,16,.,TGTGCCAGCAGCTCCCCCGGGCTCGGCCTTAATGAAAAACTGTTTTTT,CASSSPGLGLNEKLFF
TRBJ1-2,.,TRBV5-5,17,TRBD1,TGTGCCAGCAGCTTGGGGCCAGGGGACAGGTCTAACTATGGCTACACCTTC,CASSLGPGDRSNYGYTF
TRBJ2-3,.,TRBV5-1,16,TRBD1,TGCGCCAGCAGCTTGGAAGGGACAGGGGCGGTAGATACGCAGTATTTT,CASSLEGTGAVDTQYF
TRBJ2-4,.,TRBV20-1,9,.,TGCAGTGCTCCCGGGACGCAGTACTTC,CSAPGTQYF
TRBJ2-7,.,TRBV20-1,15,TRBD2,TGCAGTGCCCCGACGGGGCTAGCGGGCCCCTACGAGCAGTACTTC,CSAPTGLAGPYEQYF
TRBJ2-7,many,TRBV29-1,11,.,TGCAGCGTTGAAGTGAGCTACGAGCAGTACTTC,CSVEVSYEQYF
TRBJ1-2,.,TRBV9,13,.,TGTGCCAGCAGCGCCGGCCAGATTTATGGCTACACCTTC,CASSAGQIYGYTF
TRBJ2-7,few,TRBV25-1,14,TRBD1,TGTGCCAGCCGAACCGGGACAGACACCTACGAGCAGTACTTC,CASRTGTDTYEQYF
TRBJ2-7,once,TRBV20-1,11,TRBD1,TGCAGTGCTAGGGACAGGGACGAGCAGTACTTC,CSARDRDEQYF
TRBJ2-5,.,TRBV2,15,.,TGTGCCAGCAGTGAAGACCTTGGTAGCCCAGAGACCCAGTACTTC,CASSEDLGSPETQYF
TRBJ2-7,few,TRBV12-3/TRBV12-4,11,.,TGTGCCAGCAAACTCAATTACGAGCAGTACTTC,CASKLNYEQYF
TRBJ1-2,.,TRBV20-1,14,.,TGCAGTGCTACCCCCTACCCCAGGACCTATGGCTACACCTTC,CSATPYPRTYGYTF
TRBJ2-3,.,TRBV7-3,17,.,TGTGCCAGCAGCTTAAAGGCCAGCCCCGCTAGCACAGATACGCAGTATTTT,CASSLKASPASTDTQYF
TRBJ2-5,few,TRBV7-2,13,.,TGTGCCAGCAGCTTAGTCAACAGGGAGACCCAGTACTTC,CASSLVNRETQYF
TRBJ1-2,.,TRBV7-3,15,.,TGTGCCAGCAGCTTAGGGACGGTCCGACTTTATGGCTACACCTTC,CASSLGTVRLYGYTF
TRBJ2-7,.,TRBV12-3/TRBV12-4,14,.,TGTGCCAGCAGTTCCCCCGGGGGCGCCTACGAGCAGTACTTC,CASSSPGGAYEQYF
TRBJ1-2,few,TRBV20-1,14,.,TGCAGTGCTAGAGATTTTTTGTCGAGCTATGGCTACACCTTC,CSARDFLSSYGYTF
TRBJ1-2,.,TRBV10-3,14,.,TGTACCATCAGTGAGTCCGGGAGGACAAGTGGCTACACCTTC,CTISESGRTSGYTF
TRBJ2-1,.,TRBV5-1,16,TRBD2,TGCGCCAGCAGCTTTGGGACTAGCGGGGGCTACAATGAGCAGTTCTTC,CASSFGTSGGYNEQFF
TRBJ2-5,.,TRBV20-1,13,.,TGCAGTGCTGAGGGAGAGGCCCAAGAGACCCAGTACTTC,CSAEGEAQETQYF
TRBJ2-1,.,TRBV29-1,15,.,TGCAGCGTTGAAGCGATCCAGCGCTCCTACAATGAGCAGTTCTTC,CSVEAIQRSYNEQFF
TRBJ2-6,few,TRBV29-1,15,.,TGCAGCGTTGTCGGACAGACCGGTGGGGCCAACGTCCTGACTTTC,CSVVGQTGGANVLTF
TRBJ2-7,.,TRBV13,13,TRBD1,TGTGCCAGCAGCTCGACAGGGTCCCACGAGCAGTACTTC,CASSSTGSHEQYF
TRBJ1-2,.,TRBV20-1,11,.,TGCAGTGCTATGGGATTCGTTGGCTACACCTTC,CSAMGFVGYTF
TRBJ2-7,few,TRBV28,13,.,TGTGCCAGCAGAACCGGGTCCTCCTACGAGCAGTACTTC,CASRTGSSYEQYF
TRBJ2-6,.,TRBV6-5,16,.,TGTGCCAGCAGTTACTCGGCGGGGATCGGGGCCAACGTCCTGACTTTC,CASSYSAGIGANVLTF
TRBJ2-7,few,TRBV12-3/TRBV12-4,15,TRBD2,TGTGCCAGCAGCCCCGGAACTAGCGGAACCTACGAGCAGTACTTC,CASSPGTSGTYEQYF
TRBJ2-3,.,TRBV28,13,.,TGTGCCAGCAGCGGAGGGGCATTGGATACGCAGTATTTT,CASSGGALDTQYF
TRBJ1-5,few,TRBV5-1,14,.,TGCGCCAGCAGTCCATCAGGGATCAATCAGCCCCAGCATTTT,CASSPSGINQPQHF
TRBJ2-2,.,TRBV20-1,13,.,TGCAGTGCTAGTATAGGTTCCGCCGGGGAGCTGTTTTTT,CSASIGSAGELFF
TRBJ2-3,.,TRBV5-6,16,TRBD2,TGTGCCAGCAAGTTGAGCGGGAGTCGTAACACAGATACGCAGTATTTT,CASKLSGSRNTDTQYF
TRBJ2-5,.,TRBV7-2,15,.,TGTGCCAGCAGCTTAGCCTCGGGACACCAAGAGACCCAGTACTTC,CASSLASGHQETQYF
TRBJ2-7,few,TRBV21-1,16,.,TGTGCCAGCAGCAAAGACGAGGGGCTATATGCCTACGAGCAGTACTTC,CASSKDEGLYAYEQYF
TRBJ2-7,few,TRBV20-1,14,TRBD2,TGCAGTGCTAGAGAACTAGCGCTTACCTACGAGCAGTACTTC,CSARELALTYEQYF
TRBJ2-3,few,TRBV29-1,18,TRBD1,TGCAGCGTCCCCGGACAGGGGCGGCGAGTAAAAAGCACAGATACGCAGTATTTT,CSVPGQGRRVKSTDTQYF
TRBJ1-4,few,TRBV6-6,14,.,TGTGCCAGCAGTCTTCGACAGGAGGGTGAAAAACTGTTTTTT,CASSLRQEGEKLFF
TRBJ1-2,once,TRBV18,17,.,TGTGCCAGCTCACCACCCGCGGCGGGGGAGTTTAACTATGGCTACACCTTC,CASSPPAAGEFNYGYTF
TRBJ2-1,.,TRBV27,17,TRBD1,TGTGCCAGCAGTTTATCGCTTCAGGGGACAGTTCCCGTTGAGCAGTTCTTC,CASSLSLQGTVPVEQFF
TRBJ2-1,.,TRBV24-1,18,TRBD1,TGTGCCACCAGTGATAGGACAGGGGGCGACAGCTCCTACAATAAGCAGTTCTTC,CATSDRTGGDSSYNKQFF
TRBJ1-2,.,TRBV12-3/TRBV12-4,15,.,TGTGCCAGCAGGGCGACGGCTGCACTTAACTATGGCTACACCTTC,CASRATAALNYGYTF
TRBJ2-3,many,TRBV20-1,15,TRBD2,TGCAGTGCTAGTTCGTGGGAGGGCCTTATTAATACGCAGTATTTT,CSASSWEGLINTQYF
TRBJ1-1,.,TRBV10-3,13,.,TGTGCCATCAGTGCCGGGCAGAACACTGAAGCTTTCTTT,CAISAGQNTEAFF
TRBJ2-7,few,TRBV29-1,14,.,TGCAGCGTTGCTTTATCGGTGTCCACCTACGAGCAGTACTTC,CSVALSVSTYEQYF
TRBJ2-7,.,TRBV5-1,15,.,TGCGCCAGCAGTATACTAGTGGGAGAGGGCAACGAGCAGTACTTC,CASSILVGEGNEQYF
TRBJ2-7,few,TRBV29-1,14,.,TGCAGCGTCACTTGGGGGGCTCGGCGGGACGAGCAGTACTTC,CSVTWGARRDEQYF
TRBJ1-2,.,TRBV20-1,16,TRBD1,TGCAGTGCTAGAGCCCTCTCCAGGGGGGAAAACTATGGCTACACCTTC,CSARALSRGENYGYTF
TRBJ2-7,.,TRBV3-1,13,.,TGTGCCAGCAGCCAAGAATCGACCGGTGAGCAGTACTTC,CASSQESTGEQYF
TRBJ2-3,few,TRBV7-3,18,TRBD2,TGTGCCAGCAGCTTAAGAGGGACTAGCGGGCTGGTTACAGATACGCAGTATTTT,CASSLRGTSGLVTDTQYF
TRBJ2-4,few,TRBV28,16,TRBD1,TGTGCCAGCAGCCCTGACAGGGTAGGAGCCAAAAACATTCAGTACTTC,CASSPDRVGAKNIQYF
TRBJ2-1,once,TRBV20-1,15,TRBD1,TGCAGTGCTGCCCGACCGGGACAGGGCAACAATGAGCAGTTCTTC,CSAARPGQGNNEQFF
TRBJ2-7,.,TRBV20-1,14,TRBD2,TGCAGTGCTGATAGCGGGAGGGTCCCCTACGAGCAGTACTTC,CSADSGRVPYEQYF
TRBJ1-1,.,TRBV29-1,14,TRBD1,TGCAGCGTTGAACAACGACAGGGGTTATCTGAAGCTTTCTTT,CSVEQRQGLSEAFF
TRBJ2-5,few,TRBV5-1,14,.,TGCGCCAGCAGCTTGAGTCCAGTCCAAGAGACCCAGTACTTC,CASSLSPVQETQYF
TRBJ2-7,.,TRBV5-1,14,.,TGCGCCAGCATGTGGCGTAGCGAGGCCTACGAGCAGTACTTC,CASMWRSEAYEQYF
TRBJ2-5,.,TRBV15,14,.,TGTGCCACCAGCGTAGACCGGACGGGGGAGACCCAGTACTTC,CATSVDRTGETQYF
TRBJ2-7,.,TRBV29-1,12,.,TGCAGCGTTGCGGACACGTCCTACGAGCAGTACTTC,CSVADTSYEQYF
TRBJ2-3,few,TRBV20-1,16,TRBD2,TGCAGTGCGGATGGGACTAGCGGGGCTAGCACAGATACGCAGTATTTT,CSADGTSGASTDTQYF